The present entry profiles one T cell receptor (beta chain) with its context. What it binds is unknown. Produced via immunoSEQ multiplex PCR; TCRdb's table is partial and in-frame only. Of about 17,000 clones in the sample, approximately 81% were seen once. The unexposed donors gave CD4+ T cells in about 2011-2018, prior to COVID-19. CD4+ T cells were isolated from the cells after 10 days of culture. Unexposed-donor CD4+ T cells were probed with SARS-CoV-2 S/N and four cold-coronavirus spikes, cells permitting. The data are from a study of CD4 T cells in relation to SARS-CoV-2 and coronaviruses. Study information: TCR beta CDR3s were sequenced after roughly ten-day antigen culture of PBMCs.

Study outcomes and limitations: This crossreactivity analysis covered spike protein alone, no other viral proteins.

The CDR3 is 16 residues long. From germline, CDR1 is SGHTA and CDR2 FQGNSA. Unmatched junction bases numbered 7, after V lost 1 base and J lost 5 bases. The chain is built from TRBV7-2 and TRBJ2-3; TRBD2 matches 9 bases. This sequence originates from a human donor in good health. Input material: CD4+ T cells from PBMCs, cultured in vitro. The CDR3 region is CASSLVASGEGDTQYF. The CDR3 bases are TGTGCCAGCAGCTTAGTCGCTAGCGGGGAGGGAGATACGCAGTATTTT. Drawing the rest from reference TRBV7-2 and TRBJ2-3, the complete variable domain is GAGVSQSPSNKVTEKGKDVELRCDPISGHTALYWYRQSLGQGLEFLIYFQGNSAPDKSGLPSDRFSAERTGGSVSTLTIQRTQQEDSAVYLCASSLVASGEGDTQYFGPGTRLTVL.